The clone carrying this T cell receptor beta chain occurred a few times. Employing constant-segment primers, 5'RACE generated TCR alpha and TCR beta cDNA libraries bearing sample barcodes and UMIs. TCRdb itself ran the 5' RACE reads through MiXCR, one entry per CDR3 protein. The data hold around 300,000 distinct CDR3 sequences, with around 17% observed a single time. This sample was included in a study of T-cell memory formation after mild COVID-19. Germline V gene lookup returns CDR1 SEHNR and CDR2 FQNEAQ (reference sequence). V shed 7 bases, J shed 4 bases, and the junction held 17 bases outside the gene matches. The CDR3 has 18 amino acids.

The sample comprised PBMCs or a T cell subset sorted from them (not recorded which). The chain employs TRBV7-9 and TRBJ2-2, with 8 nucleotides matching TRBD2. The sequence derives from a man younger than 30 who had mild COVID-19 (a few samples of this study predate the infection). Cell type and time point are not known. In DNA form, the CDR3 reads TGTGCCAGCACTATCCTCTACCCGGGGGGGCTTGGCACCGGGGAGCTGTTTTTT. Protein: CASTILYPGGLGTGELFF.